The entry below describes one TCR beta chain. It was with a sample-barcoded 5' primer and a J-beta primer mix that a second PCR of roughly 7 to 12 cycles was run. TCRdb ran MiXCR on the 5' RACE reads and lists one entry per CDR3 protein. The sample lists about 1.8 million distinct CDR3 sequences; around 50% were seen once. The germline CDR1 and CDR2 sequences are SGHTA and FQGTGA. This CDR3 comprises 16 residues. V gave up 2 bases and J gave up 5 bases; unmatched junction bases: 9. The sample belongs to a study of blood T cells in healthy people across ages. In the study overall: Capturing about one barcoded beta molecule per two T cells was achieved by template switching.

The chain links TRBV7-3 to TRBJ2-5; 9 bases map to TRBD2. This TCR was recovered from a woman in her forties in good health. The sample was blood. The CDR3, as DNA: TGTGCCAGCAGCTTAGCCATCGCGGGGGGGCGTGAGACCCAGTACTTC. It encodes CASSLAIAGGRETQYF. The full variable domain, rest sourced from reference TRBV7-3 and TRBJ2-5, is GAGVSQTPSNKVTEKGKYVELRCDPISGHTALYWYRQSLGQGPEFLIYFQGTGAADDSGLPNDRFFAVRPEGSVSTLKIQRTERGDSAVYLCASSLAIAGGRETQYFGPGTRLLVL.